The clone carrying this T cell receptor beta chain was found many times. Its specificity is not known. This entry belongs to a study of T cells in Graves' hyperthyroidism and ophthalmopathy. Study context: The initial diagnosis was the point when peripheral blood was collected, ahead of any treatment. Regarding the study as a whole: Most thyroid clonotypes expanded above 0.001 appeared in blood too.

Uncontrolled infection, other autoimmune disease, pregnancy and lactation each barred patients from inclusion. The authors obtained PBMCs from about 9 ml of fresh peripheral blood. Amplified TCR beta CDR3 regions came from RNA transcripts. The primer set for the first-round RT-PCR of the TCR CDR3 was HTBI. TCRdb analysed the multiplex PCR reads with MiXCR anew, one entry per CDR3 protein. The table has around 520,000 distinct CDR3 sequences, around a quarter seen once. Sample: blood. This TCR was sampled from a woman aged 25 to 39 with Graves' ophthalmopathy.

The CDR3 spells CASSLMVDGYTF. CDR3 sequence (DNA): TGTGCCAGCAGTTTAATGGTCGATGGCTACACCTTC. V usage is TRBV12-3 or TRBV12-4 and J usage is TRBJ1-2; no firm D call. The CDR3 extends over 12 amino acids. Trimming left V 2 bases short and J 6 bases short, with 7 bases between.